Listed here are 8 T cell receptor beta chains from one sample, sequenced in a study of shared clonotypes between healthy human individuals. Here immunoSEQ multiplex PCR was the method, and the copy in TCRdb shows in-frame clones only, minus some. This table has about 960,000 clones, less than 85% appearing once. The sequencing sample was made of memory CD4+ T cells sorted from blood. Subset here: CD45RA-negative fraction. The source is a man aged 18 to 35 in good health.

This clone was detected only once. The V and J genes are TRBV10-3 and TRBJ2-3, with 11 bases that match TRBD2. The length of the CDR3 is 17 residues. The germline V gene has CDR1 ENHRY and CDR2 SYGVKD. The trim removed 4 bases at V and 1 base at J, leaving 7 bases unmatched. CDR3 loop: CAISAYGGLAGTDTQYF. CDR3 nucleotides: TGTGCCATCAGTGCCTATGGGGGACTAGCGGGCACAGATACGCAGTATTTT.

The J gene is TRBJ2-1, the V gene TRBV6-6; TRBD1 aligns across 7 bases. Germline CDR1 MNHNY, CDR2 SVGAGI (reference sequence). V was pared by 6 bases and J by 2 bases, with 7 bases of the junction left unmatched. There are 15 residues in the CDR3. The CDR3 loop is CASRNRDSPYNEQFF. In DNA, the CDR3 is TGTGCCAGCAGAAACCGGGACAGCCCCTACAATGAGCAGTTCTTC.

This chain connects TRBV6-4 to TRBJ2-5, with D maybe TRBD2 (5 bases). V was shortened by 0 bases and J by 3 bases, with 8 bases between the two germline ends. The CDR3 has 14 amino acids. Germline assignment: CDR1 MRHNA and CDR2 SNTAGT. The CDR3 protein is CASSDSGEKETQYF. DNA of the CDR3: TGTGCCAGCAGTGACTCTGGGGAGAAAGAGACCCAGTACTTC.

The chain links TRBV15 to TRBJ2-2; D may be TRBD1 or TRBD2 (5 bases each). The CDR3 has 17 residues. Germline-derived CDR1 and CDR2 are LNHNV and YYDKDF (reference sequence). The V gene lost 0 bases and the J gene lost 7 bases, with 18 bases spanning the gap. The CDR3 spells CATSRDLGGLGVGELFF. The CDR3 DNA sequence: TGTGCCACCAGCAGAGATCTCGGCGGGCTAGGGGTCGGGGAGCTGTTTTTT.

This clone was counted once. V usage is TRBV2 and J usage is TRBJ1-2; maybe TRBD1 (6 bases). The V end lost 6 bases, the J end lost 8 bases, and 16 bases lay between the germline ends. The CDR3 runs to 13 residues. CDR1 and CDR2 from the germline V gene are SNHLY and FYNNEI. The CDR3 protein is CASSLTGLEGYTF. CDR3 nucleotide sequence: TGTGCCAGCAGCCTTACAGGGTTGGAAGGCTACACCTTC.

To note about this clone: The sample has other DNA sequences that encode this CDR3 too. V is TRBV5-1 and J is TRBJ2-7; D is undetermined. Trimming pared 0 bases from V and 3 bases from J, leaving 7 bases between. Germline CDR1 reads SGHRS; CDR2 reads YFSETQ. This CDR3 has 13 amino acids. The CDR3 region is CASSLDNSYEQYF. The CDR3 DNA reads as TGCGCCAGCAGCTTGGACAACAGCTACGAGCAGTACTTC. Full variable domain (rest looked up from reference TRBV5-1 and TRBJ2-7): KAGVTQTPRYLIKTRGQQVTLSCSPISGHRSVSWYQQTPGQGLQFLFEYFSETQRNKGNFPGRFSGRQFSNSRSEMNVSTLELGDSALYLCASSLDNSYEQYFGPGTRLTVT.

This clone was recorded a few times. The chain joins TRBV30 to TRBJ2-3; 8 nucleotides agree with TRBD2. With 0 bases clipped from V and 3 bases from J, the junction kept 8 bases outside the gene matches. The length of the CDR3 is 16 residues. The V gene's germline CDR1 is GTSNPN and CDR2 SVGIG (reference sequence). In DNA, the CDR3 is TGTGCCTGGAGTGTACAGAGCGGGGGCGGGACAGATACGCAGTATTTT. Translating gives CAWSVQSGGGTDTQYF.

The chain joins TRBV27 to TRBJ1-2, with TRBD1 matching 8 bases. The CDR3 is 15 amino acids. Germline CDR1 is MNHEY and CDR2 is SMNVEV (reference sequence). With V trimmed by 6 bases and J by 7 bases, 13 bases remained unmatched. CDR3 in DNA: TGTGCCAGCAGGCCGTCGTTGGACAGGGTGGGTGGCTACACCTTC. The encoded protein is CASRPSLDRVGGYTF.